This T cell receptor beta chain comes out of a study of blood T cell repertoires in COVID-19. As for the study in general: Researchers got acute and convalescent COVID-19 samples from the United States, Italy and Spain.

Profiling relied on immunoSEQ multiplex PCR, and the TCRdb table lists in-frame clones only, not all of them. The sample lists about 260,000 clones; about nine tenths were seen once. V was shortened by 3 bases and J by 3 bases, with 9 bases between the two germline ends. The CDR3 is 14 residues long. The germline gives CDR1 LNHDA, CDR2 SQIVND (reference sequence). Source material: PBMCs or T cells enriched from blood (not recorded which). The V gene is TRBV19, the J gene TRBJ1-5; unclear D gene. The sequence was collected from a man aged 50 to 59 who had been exposed to COVID-19. This CDR3 is CASSIGQVNQPQHF. Written as DNA, the CDR3 is TGTGCCAGTAGTATTGGGCAGGTCAATCAGCCCCAGCATTTT.